A single count supports the clone carrying this TCR beta chain. As yet, its antigen is unknown. The record originates from a study of cytomegalovirus exposure and HLA in healthy donors. General study findings and limits: An analysis that came later showed most CMV-associated TCR beta chains appearing HLA-restricted. It emerged from a later analysis that several of the most significant clusters appeared to be linked to common viral pathogens. More clonal expansion characterized HLA-associated TCR beta chains than equally common others in a later analysis.

PCR amplification relied on 60 Vbeta primers (plus 13 Jbeta primers). TCRdb keeps only in-frame clones here, not all; method: immunoSEQ multiplex PCR. Seen here are fewer than 95,000 clones, approximately 80% observed once, and the top ten hold approximately 2%. The CDR3 sequence is 15 residues long. Trimming cost V 3 bases and J 6 bases, with 18 bases left between them. Germline values: CDR1 SGDLS, CDR2 YYNGEE. Sample: PBMCs. The chain couples TRBV9 to TRBJ1-2, with D perhaps matching TRBD1 (5 bases). The receptor's source is a man in his late teens or twenties in good health and CMV-seronegative. The chain's CDR3 is CASSGTTQGVDGYTF. The CDR3 nucleotides read TGTGCCAGCAGCGGAACTACCCAAGGGGTCGATGGCTACACCTTC.